Listed below are T cell receptor beta chains from one sample, sequenced in a study of T cell responses to AZD1222 COVID-19 vaccine. Profiling relied on immunoSEQ multiplex PCR, and the TCRdb table lists in-frame clones only, not all of them. This sample has about 83,000 clones, with roughly 90% found just once. This specimen consisted of peripheral blood, obtained on day 0 of MenACWY control vaccination. The receptor set was obtained from an adult in good health. The CDR3 runs from the conserved cysteine through the conserved F or W. D genes are given only for firm matches. Part of the rows lack a size; the others show once, few, many or a class for expanded clones.

j_gene,v_gene,d_gene,abundance,CDR3nt,CDR3aa
TRBJ2-7,TRBV4-2,-,-,TGTGCCAGCAGCCAAGATCGGTTAAGCGCCTACGAGCAGTACTTC,CASSQDRLSAYEQYF
TRBJ1-2,TRBV7-2,TRBD1,-,TGTGCCAGCAGCCCTCCCGGGACAGCATATGGCTACACCTTC,CASSPPGTAYGYTF
TRBJ2-3,TRBV27,-,-,TGTGCCAGCAGTACTAGGGGCAGGGATACGCAGTATTTT,CASSTRGRDTQYF
TRBJ2-3,TRBV7-2,-,-,TGTGCCAGCAGCTTAGGGATTTTCACAGATACGCAGTATTTT,CASSLGIFTDTQYF
TRBJ2-3,TRBV7-2,-,-,TGTGCCAGCAGCTTAGGAATCTACACAGATACGCAGTATTTT,CASSLGIYTDTQYF
TRBJ2-7,TRBV27,TRBD1,-,TGTGCCAGCAGTTTAGGACAGGGCTTCTCCTACGAGCAGTACTTC,CASSLGQGFSYEQYF
TRBJ2-1,TRBV2,-,-,TGTGCCAGCCTCGGTCATGAGCAGTTCTTC,CASLGHEQFF
TRBJ1-3,TRBV28,TRBD1,once,TGTGCCAGCAGTAACCACAGGGGGCTGGGAAACACCATATATTTT,CASSNHRGLGNTIYF
TRBJ2-3,TRBV12-5,TRBD2,few,TGTGCTAGTGGTTTGGAGTGGGGACTAGGCTACACAGATACGCAGTATTTT,CASGLEWGLGYTDTQYF
TRBJ2-7,TRBV28,-,-,TGTGCCAGCAGTACACCGCATTCCGGGTCGGGGGAGCAGTACTTC,CASSTPHSGSGEQYF
TRBJ2-3,TRBV27,TRBD2,-,TGTGCCAGCAGTGCCAGCGGGAACCACGATACGCAGTATTTT,CASSASGNHDTQYF
TRBJ1-2,TRBV6-5,-,-,TGTGCCAGCAGTTCTGGGAACAACTATGGCTACACCTTC,CASSSGNNYGYTF
TRBJ1-2,TRBV20-1,-,-,TGCAGTGCTAGTGGGGGGAATAGTGACTATGGCTACACCTTC,CSASGGNSDYGYTF
TRBJ2-7,TRBV27,TRBD1,-,TGTGCCAGCAGTTGGTCCCGGGACAGGGGAGGCGAGCAGTACTTC,CASSWSRDRGGEQYF
TRBJ1-2,TRBV28,-,-,TGTGCCAGCAGTATACCTGGGGGGGATGGCTACACCTTC,CASSIPGGDGYTF
TRBJ2-1,TRBV20-1,-,-,TGCAGTGCTAGTGATGGCGGGATAAGACATGAGCAGTTCTTC,CSASDGGIRHEQFF
TRBJ2-5,TRBV2,-,-,TGTGCCAGCGGGGGAGTCTTCCAAGAGACCCAGTACTTC,CASGGVFQETQYF
TRBJ1-5,TRBV18,-,-,TGTGCCAGCTCACCCCAACCTCTCCCTAGCAATCAGCCCCAGCATTTT,CASSPQPLPSNQPQHF
TRBJ1-2,TRBV28,-,-,TGTGCCAGCAGTTTACGGTCGGCCCCTTATGGCTACACCTTC,CASSLRSAPYGYTF
TRBJ2-6,TRBV13,-,-,TGTGCCAGCAGCGGACGGACAGTTCCTGGGGCCAACGTCCTGACTTTC,CASSGRTVPGANVLTF
TRBJ2-7,TRBV11-2,-,-,TGTGCCAGCAGCACAGCAGGCCTGAGTAACTACGAGCAGTACTTC,CASSTAGLSNYEQYF
TRBJ1-1,TRBV5-1,-,-,TGCGCCAGCAGCCAGAGTGGGACTGAAGCTTTCTTT,CASSQSGTEAFF